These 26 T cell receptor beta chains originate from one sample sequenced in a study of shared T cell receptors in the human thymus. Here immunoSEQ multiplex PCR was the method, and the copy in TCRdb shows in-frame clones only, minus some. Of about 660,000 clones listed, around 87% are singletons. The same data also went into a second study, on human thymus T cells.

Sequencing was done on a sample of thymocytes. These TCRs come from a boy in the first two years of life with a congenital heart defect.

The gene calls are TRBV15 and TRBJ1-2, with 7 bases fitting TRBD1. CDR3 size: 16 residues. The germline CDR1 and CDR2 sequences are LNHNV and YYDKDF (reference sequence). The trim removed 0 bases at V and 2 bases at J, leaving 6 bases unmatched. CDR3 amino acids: CATSRDETGLNYGYTF. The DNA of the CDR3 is TGTGCCACCAGCAGAGATGAGACAGGGTTGAACTATGGCTACACCTTC.

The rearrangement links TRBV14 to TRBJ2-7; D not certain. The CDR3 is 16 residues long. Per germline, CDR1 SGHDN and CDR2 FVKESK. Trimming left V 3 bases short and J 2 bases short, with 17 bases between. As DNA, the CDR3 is TGTGCCAGCAGCCAGACGACACCAACCCCTACCTACGAGCAGTACTTC. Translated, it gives CASSQTTPTPTYEQYF.

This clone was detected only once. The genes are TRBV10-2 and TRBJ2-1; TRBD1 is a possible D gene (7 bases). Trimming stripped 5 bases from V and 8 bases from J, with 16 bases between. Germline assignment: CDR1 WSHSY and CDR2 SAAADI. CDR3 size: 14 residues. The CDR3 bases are TGCGCCAGCAGTAGTCAGGGGGGTGAGGATGAGCAGTTCTTC. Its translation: CASSSQGGEDEQFF.

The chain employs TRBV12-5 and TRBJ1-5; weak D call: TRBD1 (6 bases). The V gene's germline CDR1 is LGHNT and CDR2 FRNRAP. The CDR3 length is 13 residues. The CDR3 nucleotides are TGTGCCACTTCAGCGCAGGGGAATCAGCCCCAGCATTTT. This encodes CATSAQGNQPQHF.

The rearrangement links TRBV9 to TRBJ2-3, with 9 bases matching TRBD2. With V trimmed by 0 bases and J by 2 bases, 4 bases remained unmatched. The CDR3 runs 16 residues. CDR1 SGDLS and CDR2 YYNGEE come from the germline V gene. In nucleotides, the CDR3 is TGTGCCAGCAGCGTAGGTAGCGGGGGACCCACAGATACGCAGTATTTT. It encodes CASSVGSGGPTDTQYF.

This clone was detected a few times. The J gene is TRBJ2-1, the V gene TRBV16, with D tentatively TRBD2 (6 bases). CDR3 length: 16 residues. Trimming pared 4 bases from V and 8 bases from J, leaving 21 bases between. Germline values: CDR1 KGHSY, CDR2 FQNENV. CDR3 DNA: TGTGCCAGCAGCCTATCGCCCTCCCGCGGGATCCATGAGCAGTTCTTC. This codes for CASSLSPSRGIHEQFF.

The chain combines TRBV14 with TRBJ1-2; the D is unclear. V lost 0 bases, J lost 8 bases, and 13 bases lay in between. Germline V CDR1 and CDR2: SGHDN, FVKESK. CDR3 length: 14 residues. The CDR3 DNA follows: TGTGCCAGCAGCCAAGATCCGACCGGAGGGGGCTACACCTTC. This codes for CASSQDPTGGGYTF.

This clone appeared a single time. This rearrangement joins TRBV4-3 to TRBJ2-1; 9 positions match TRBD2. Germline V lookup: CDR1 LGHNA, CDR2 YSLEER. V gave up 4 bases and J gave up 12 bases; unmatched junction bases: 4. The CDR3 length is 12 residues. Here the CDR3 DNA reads TGCGCCAGCAGCCCTCGCGGGGGGGGGCAGTTCTTC. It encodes CASSPRGGGQFF.

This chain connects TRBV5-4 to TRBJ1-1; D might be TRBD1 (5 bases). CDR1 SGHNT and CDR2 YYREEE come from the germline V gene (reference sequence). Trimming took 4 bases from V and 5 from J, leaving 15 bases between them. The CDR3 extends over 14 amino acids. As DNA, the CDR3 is TGTGCCAGCAGCCGGGCGGCAGGGAGGACTGAAGCTTTCTTT. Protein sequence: CASSRAAGRTEAFF.

CDR3 sequence: CASSFDRGRIMGYTF. The CDR3, as DNA: TGCGCCAGCAGCTTTGACAGGGGGCGAATCATGGGCTACACCTTC. The chain links TRBV5-1 to TRBJ1-2; 10 bases line up with TRBD1. Trimming at V came to 2 bases and at J to 8 bases, leaving 9 bases not matched to a gene. The V gene's germline CDR1 is SGHRS and CDR2 YFSETQ. The CDR3 runs to 15 residues.

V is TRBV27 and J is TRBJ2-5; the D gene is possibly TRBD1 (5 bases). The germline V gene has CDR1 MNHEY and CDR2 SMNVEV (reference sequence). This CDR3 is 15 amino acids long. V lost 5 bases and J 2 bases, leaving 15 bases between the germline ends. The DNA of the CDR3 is TGTGCCAGCAGTCCCAGGGCTTTGGAGCAAGAGACCCAGTACTTC. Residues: CASSPRALEQETQYF.

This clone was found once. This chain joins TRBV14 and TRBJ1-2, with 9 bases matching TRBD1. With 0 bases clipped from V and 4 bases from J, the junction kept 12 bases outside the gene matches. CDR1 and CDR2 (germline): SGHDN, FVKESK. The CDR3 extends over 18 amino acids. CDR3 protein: CASSQENGHRGLGYGYTF. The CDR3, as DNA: TGTGCCAGCAGCCAAGAAAATGGGCACAGGGGGCTAGGCTATGGCTACACCTTC.

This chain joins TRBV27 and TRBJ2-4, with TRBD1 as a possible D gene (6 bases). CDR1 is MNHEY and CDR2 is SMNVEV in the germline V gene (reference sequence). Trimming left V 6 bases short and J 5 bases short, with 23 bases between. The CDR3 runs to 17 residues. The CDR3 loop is CASSPADSPKNQNIQYF. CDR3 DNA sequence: TGTGCCAGCAGCCCTGCGGACAGCCCGAAAAACCAAAACATTCAGTACTTC.

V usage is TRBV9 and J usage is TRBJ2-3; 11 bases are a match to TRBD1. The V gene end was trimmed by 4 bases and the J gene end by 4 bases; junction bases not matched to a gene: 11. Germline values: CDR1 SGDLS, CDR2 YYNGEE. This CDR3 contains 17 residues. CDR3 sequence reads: CASSWAGTGGESDTQYF. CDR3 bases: TGTGCCAGCAGCTGGGCTGGGACAGGGGGAGAATCAGATACGCAGTATTTT.

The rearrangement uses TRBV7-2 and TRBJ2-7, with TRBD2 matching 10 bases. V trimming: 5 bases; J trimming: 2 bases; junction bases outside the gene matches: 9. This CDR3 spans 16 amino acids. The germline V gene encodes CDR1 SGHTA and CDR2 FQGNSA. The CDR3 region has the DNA TGTGCCAGCAGCCGATACACTAGCGGGGCCACCTACGAGCAGTACTTC. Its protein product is CASSRYTSGATYEQYF.

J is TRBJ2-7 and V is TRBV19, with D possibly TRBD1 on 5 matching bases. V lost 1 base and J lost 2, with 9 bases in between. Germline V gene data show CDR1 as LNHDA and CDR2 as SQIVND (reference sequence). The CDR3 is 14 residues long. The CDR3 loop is CASSIAQGAYEQYF. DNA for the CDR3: TGTGCCAGTAGTATAGCGCAGGGTGCCTACGAGCAGTACTTC.

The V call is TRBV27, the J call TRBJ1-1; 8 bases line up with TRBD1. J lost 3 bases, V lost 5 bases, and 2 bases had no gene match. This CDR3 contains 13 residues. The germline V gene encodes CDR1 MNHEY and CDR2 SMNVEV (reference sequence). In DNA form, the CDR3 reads TGTGCCAGCAGTGGGGACAGGTACACTGAAGCTTTCTTT. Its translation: CASSGDRYTEAFF.

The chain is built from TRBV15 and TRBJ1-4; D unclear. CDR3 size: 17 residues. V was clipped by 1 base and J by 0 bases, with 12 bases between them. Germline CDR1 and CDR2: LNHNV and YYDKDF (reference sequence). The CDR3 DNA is TGTGCCACCAGCAGAGCAGAGACTGATCCAACTAATGAAAAACTGTTTTTT. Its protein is CATSRAETDPTNEKLFF.

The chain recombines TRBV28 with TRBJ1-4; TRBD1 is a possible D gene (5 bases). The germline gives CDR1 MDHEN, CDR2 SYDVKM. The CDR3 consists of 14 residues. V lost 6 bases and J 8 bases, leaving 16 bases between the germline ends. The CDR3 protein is CASSPGLQDEKLFF. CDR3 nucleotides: TGTGCCAGCAGCCCGGGACTCCAGGACGAAAAACTGTTTTTT.

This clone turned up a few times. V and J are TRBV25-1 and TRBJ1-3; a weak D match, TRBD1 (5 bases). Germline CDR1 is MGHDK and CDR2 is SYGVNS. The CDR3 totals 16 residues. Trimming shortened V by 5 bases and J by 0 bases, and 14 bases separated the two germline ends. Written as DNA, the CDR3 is TGTGCCAGCAGTACCCGACGGGGACTCTCTGGAAACACCATATATTTT. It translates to CASSTRRGLSGNTIYF.

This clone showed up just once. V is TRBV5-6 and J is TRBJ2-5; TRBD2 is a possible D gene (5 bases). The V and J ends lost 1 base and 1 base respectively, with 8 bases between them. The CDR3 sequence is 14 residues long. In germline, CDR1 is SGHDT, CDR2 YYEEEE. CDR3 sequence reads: CASSLWRSQETQYF. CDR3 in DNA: TGTGCCAGCAGCTTGTGGAGGAGCCAAGAGACCCAGTACTTC.

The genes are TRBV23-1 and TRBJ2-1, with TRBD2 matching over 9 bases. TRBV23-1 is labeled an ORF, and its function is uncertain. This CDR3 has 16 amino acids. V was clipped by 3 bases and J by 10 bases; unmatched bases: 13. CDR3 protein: CASSHTLAGQEEEQFF. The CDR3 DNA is TGCGCCAGCAGTCATACACTAGCGGGCCAAGAGGAAGAGCAGTTCTTC.

CDR3 sequence (DNA): TGTGCCAGCAGACCTCCGGACAGGCGAGGCACAGATACGCAGTATTTT. Its protein is CASRPPDRRGTDTQYF. This chain joins TRBV5-6 and TRBJ2-3, with 7 positions matching TRBD1. The CDR3 sequence is 16 residues long. The V segment lost 5 bases and the J segment 1 base; nucleotides outside the gene matches: 10. CDR1 and CDR2 from the germline V gene are SGHDT and YYEEEE.

Here the CDR3 DNA reads TGTGCCAGCAGTCAAAGAACAGGGACGAATGGAAACACCATATATTTT. Encoded protein: CASSQRTGTNGNTIYF. This chain uses TRBV11-2 with TRBJ1-3; D is possibly TRBD1 (6 bases). The CDR3 contains 16 residues. The V gene's germline CDR1 is SGHAT and CDR2 FQNNGV. V lost 6 bases and J lost 3, with 18 bases in between.

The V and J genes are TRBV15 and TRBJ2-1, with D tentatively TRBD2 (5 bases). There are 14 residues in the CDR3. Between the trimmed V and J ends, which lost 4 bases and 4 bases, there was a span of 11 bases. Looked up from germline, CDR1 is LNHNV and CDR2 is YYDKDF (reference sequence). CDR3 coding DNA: TGTGCCACCAGCAATCCCGGACTGTACAATGAGCAGTTCTTC. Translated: CATSNPGLYNEQFF.

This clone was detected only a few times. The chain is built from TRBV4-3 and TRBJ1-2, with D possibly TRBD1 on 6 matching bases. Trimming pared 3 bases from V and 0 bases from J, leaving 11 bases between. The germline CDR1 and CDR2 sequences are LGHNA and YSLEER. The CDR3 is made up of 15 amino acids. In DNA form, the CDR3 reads TGCGCCAGCAGCCAGACAGGTGACCCTAACTATGGCTACACCTTC. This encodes CASSQTGDPNYGYTF.